This T cell receptor (beta chain) stems from a study of human T cells and chemical hapten exposure. Germline V gene data show CDR1 as SQVTM and CDR2 as ANQGSEA. CDR3 length: 13 residues. With V trimmed by 7 bases and J by 1 base, 6 bases remained unmatched. The time point is: patch test 2, 6 weeks after DPC sensitization. Treatment described: therapeutic diphenylcyclopropenone sensitization with weekly scalp DPC. This clonotype has a count of ten or more. A single record per CDR3 protein comes from TCRdb applying MiXCR to the RACE reads. The sample yields some 80,000 distinct CDR3 sequences, roughly 12% seen once.

Source: whole blood, taken in connection with sensitization to the hapten diphenylcyclopropenone (DPC). J is TRBJ2-5 and V is TRBV29-1, with 7 bases identical to TRBD1. This clonotype was obtained from a man aged 18 to 35 with alopecia areata. Some clones in this sample may be carry-over from other donors' samples. DNA for the CDR3: TGCAGCGCTTGGGACAGCCTCCAAGAGACCCAGTACTTC. The encoded protein is CSAWDSLQETQYF.